This T cell receptor (beta chain) was captured in a study of OX40 agonist ivuxolimab in advanced cancers. At the level of the study: Administration of intravenous ivuxolimab to patients occurred every 2 weeks at 0.01 to 10 mg/kg.

The table came from immunoSEQ multiplex PCR; TCRdb's copy has only in-frame clones and leaves some out. The table has tens of thousands of clones, almost 85% seen once. This TCR derives from an adult with an advanced solid tumor such as melanoma, head and neck, liver or kidney cancer. The input for sequencing was CD4+ or CD8+ T cells sorted from blood, taken in a trial of the OX40 agonist ivuxolimab.

CDR3 sequence reads: CASSPSVGIPKSTDTQYF. The CDR3 nucleotides are TGTGCCAGCAGTCCTTCCGTTGGAATCCCGAAGAGCACAGATACGCAGTATTTT. The chain links TRBV27 to TRBJ2-3; D remains ambiguous. The germline CDR1 and CDR2 sequences are MNHEY and SMNVEV (reference sequence). The CDR3 has 18 amino acids. Trimming took 5 bases from V and 0 from J, leaving 21 bases between them.